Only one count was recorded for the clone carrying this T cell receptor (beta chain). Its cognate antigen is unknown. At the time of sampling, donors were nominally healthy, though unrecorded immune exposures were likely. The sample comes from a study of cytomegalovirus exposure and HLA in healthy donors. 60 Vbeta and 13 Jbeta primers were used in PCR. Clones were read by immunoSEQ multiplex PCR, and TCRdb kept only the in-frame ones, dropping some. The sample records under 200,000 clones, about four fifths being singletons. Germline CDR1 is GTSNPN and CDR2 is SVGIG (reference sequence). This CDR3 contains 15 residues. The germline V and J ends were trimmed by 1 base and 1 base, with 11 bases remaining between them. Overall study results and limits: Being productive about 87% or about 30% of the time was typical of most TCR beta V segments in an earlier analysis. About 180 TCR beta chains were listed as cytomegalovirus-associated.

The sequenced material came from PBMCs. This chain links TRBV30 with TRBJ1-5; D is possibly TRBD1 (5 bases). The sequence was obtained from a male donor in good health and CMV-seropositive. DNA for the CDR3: TGTGCCTGGAGTGGGGGCCGGGGGAGCAATCAGCCCCAGCATTTT. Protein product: CAWSGGRGSNQPQHF.